These 6 T cell receptor beta chains share one sample of origin, sequenced in a study of CD8 T cells in ankylosing spondylitis. TCRdb re-called the 5' RACE reads with MiXCR, one entry per CDR3 protein. The sample includes around 140,000 distinct CDR3 sequences, 11% of them seen just once. Sequenced sample: blood, either unsorted or a sorted T cell fraction (not recorded which). The receptors originated from a female donor with ankylosing spondylitis or in good health (not recorded which).

The CDR3 sequence: CASSQYRLSGANVLTF. The CDR3, as DNA: TGCGCCAGCAGTCAATACCGGCTTTCTGGGGCCAACGTCCTGACTTTC. This rearrangement joins TRBV23-1 to TRBJ2-6; the D is unclear. TRBV23-1 is an ORF; its function is uncertain. The CDR3 sequence is 16 residues long. V lost 1 base, J lost 1 base, and 8 bases lay in between.

The sample holds many counts of this clonotype. The chain links TRBV18 to TRBJ1-1; TRBD1 is a possible D gene (5 bases). CDR3 length equals 13 residues. V was clipped by 3 bases and J by 4 bases, with 9 bases between them. CDR1 KGHSH and CDR2 LQKENI come from the germline V gene. As DNA, the CDR3 is TGTGCCAGCTCACCTGGGGGTAGCACTGAAGCTTTCTTT. Translated: CASSPGGSTEAFF.

This clonotype was observed at least ten times. This chain links TRBV2 with TRBJ1-1; unclear D gene. This CDR3 comprises 13 residues. V dropped 5 bases and J dropped 11 bases, with 18 bases sitting between them. Germline V CDR1 and CDR2: SNHLY, FYNNEI. The CDR3 here is CASSTGPRSKAFF. DNA for the CDR3: TGTGCCAGCAGTACCGGGCCTCGTAGCAAGGCTTTCTTT.

In its sample, this clonotype was seen many times. The V and J genes are TRBV5-1 and TRBJ1-1; D remains ambiguous. V lost 4 bases, J lost 0 bases, and 7 bases lay in between. The CDR3 is 13 residues long. Germline lookup yields CDR1 SGHRS and CDR2 YFSETQ. The CDR3 DNA reads TGCGCCAGCAGCCCCTCACTGAACACTGAAGCTTTCTTT. Translated: CASSPSLNTEAFF.

The chain carries TRBV5-1 and TRBJ1-2; tentative D call: TRBD1 (5 bases). Germline V gene sequence: CDR1 SGHRS, CDR2 YFSETQ. This CDR3 has 15 amino acids. Between the trimmed V and J ends, which lost 4 bases and 1 base, there was a span of 14 bases. DNA for the CDR3: TGCGCCAGCAGCGAGGGGCAGAACTATAACTATGGCTACACCTTC. The encoded protein is CASSEGQNYNYGYTF. Combining the CDR3 with reference TRBV5-1 and TRBJ1-2 gives the whole variable domain KAGVTQTPRYLIKTRGQQVTLSCSPISGHRSVSWYQQTPGQGLQFLFEYFSETQRNKGNFPGRFSGRQFSNSRSEMNVSTLELGDSALYLCASSEGQNYNYGYTFGSGTRLTVV.

This clonotype was picked up many times. This rearrangement joins TRBV5-1 to TRBJ2-1, with D maybe TRBD1 (6 bases). V was clipped by 4 bases and J by 5 bases, with 10 bases between them. This CDR3 region has 13 residues. The germline V gene has CDR1 SGHRS and CDR2 YFSETQ. The DNA for the CDR3 is TGCGCCAGCAGCCCAGGACAGAACAATGAGCAGTTCTTC. Translated: CASSPGQNNEQFF.